Here is one T cell receptor beta chain with its context. Its antigen target is currently unknown. No quality values exist for individual bases; no much larger clone is one base distant. The donors belonged to the validation cohort of roughly 120 subjects, which was separate from the approximately 610-subject first cohort. These data belong to a study of cytomegalovirus exposure and HLA in healthy donors (dated by TCRdb to about 2017). With regard to the full study: A later analysis indicated that the roughly 120 validation repertoires were generated on the platform also employed for the 666 repertoires of the first cohort. The aim of the study was to test whether cataloging public T cell receptors could identify signatures of past pathogen exposure. Besides the first cohort of approximately 670 subjects, a separate validation cohort made up of 120 different subjects was used. To predict cytomegalovirus infection status, the study combined high-throughput TCR immunosequencing, statistical association of individual TCRs with disease status, and machine learning.

The library was made by the immunoSEQ multiplex PCR assay. The original pipeline was this. A statistical classification framework was built to diagnose cytomegalovirus status from the catalog of TCR beta chain sequences. Entries here come from immuneACCESS through TCRdb and include only in-frame sequences with V and J called. Some clones fail to appear in such tables; in the studies checked, an unresolved V gene covers under half of the shortfall, and the cause of the remainder is unknown. The DNA gave D and trimming, while V, J and clone size come from that table. The sample table holds about 120,000 clones, of which 89% were seen once. The top ten clonotypes cover 1.1% of the sample. Points the paper makes about the study in general: A total of 150 to 200 TCR beta chains were listed by the study as associated with cytomegalovirus. According to the authors, the approach could potentially be generalized to other disease states and immunological phenotypes. Across donors, most TCR sequences were observed very rarely, whereas some public TCRs were present in many individuals. Subsequent analysis determined that TCRs grouped into clusters in the first cohort also showed a tendency toward co-occurrence across the roughly 110 validation repertoires, and 94% of cluster scores exceeded 0. A later analysis had no HLA typing for the validation cohort, so co-occurrence there was scored across all 110 or so repertoires. In vitro tests confirmed that a few of the cytomegalovirus-associated TCR beta chains recognize cytomegalovirus antigens. The classifier was reported to diagnose cytomegalovirus status with high specificity and sensitivity in both the original and validation cohorts.

The germline V gene specifies SGHTA as CDR1 and FQGNSA as CDR2. The cysteine opens and the phenylalanine closes a CDR3 of 19 amino acids. Only the CDR3 portion is preserved as DNA: 57 bases, with reading frame beginning at the first base. The junction shows trimming of 5 bases on V and 0 bases on J, plus 25 bases between the germline ends. This receptor chain uses TRBV7-2 and TRBJ1-1; a tentative D call is TRBD1 (6 bases match). The sample was PBMCs. The sequence came from a woman under 30 in good health and CMV-seronegative. The CDR3 sequence is CASSPPRTGKVQMNTEAFF. The DNA sequence follows: TGTGCCAGCAGCCCACCTCGTACAGGGAAGGTCCAAATGAACACTGAAGCTTTCTTT. The CDR3, completed at both ends by the reference TRBV7-2 and TRBJ1-1 genes, gives the full variable domain GAGVSQSPSNKVTEKGKDVELRCDPISGHTALYWYRQSLGQGLEFLIYFQGNSAPDKSGLPSDRFSAERTGGSVSTLTIQRTQQEDSAVYLCASSPPRTGKVQMNTEAFFGQGTRLTVV.